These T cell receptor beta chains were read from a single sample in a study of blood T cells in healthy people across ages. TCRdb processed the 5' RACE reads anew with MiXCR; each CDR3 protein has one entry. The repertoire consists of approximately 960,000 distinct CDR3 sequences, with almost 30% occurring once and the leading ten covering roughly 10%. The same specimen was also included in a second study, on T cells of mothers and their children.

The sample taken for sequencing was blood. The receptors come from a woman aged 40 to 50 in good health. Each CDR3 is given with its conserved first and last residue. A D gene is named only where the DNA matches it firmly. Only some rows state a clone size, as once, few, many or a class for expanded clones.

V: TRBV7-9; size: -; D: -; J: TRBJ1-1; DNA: TGTGCCAGCAGCTTAAGGCAGGGTAAGAACACCGAAGCTTTCTTT; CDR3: CASSLRQGKNTEAFF
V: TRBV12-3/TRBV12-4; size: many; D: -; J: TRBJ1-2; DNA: TGTGCCAGCAGCCCAGGGCACTATGGCTACACCTTC; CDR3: CASSPGHYGYTF
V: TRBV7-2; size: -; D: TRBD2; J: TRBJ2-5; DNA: TGTGCCAGCAGCCCGGGGCGCGGGGGGCAAGGGACCCAGTACTTC; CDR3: CASSPGRGGQGTQYF
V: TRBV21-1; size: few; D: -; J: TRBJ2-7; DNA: TGTGCCAGCAGCAATAGGACGGAAGCATGGAACGAGCAGTACTTC; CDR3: CASSNRTEAWNEQYF
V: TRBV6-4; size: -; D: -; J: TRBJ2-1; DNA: TGTGCCAGCAGTCTAAACCCGGGGACCTACAATGAGCAGTTCTTC; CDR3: CASSLNPGTYNEQFF
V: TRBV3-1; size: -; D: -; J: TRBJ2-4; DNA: TGTGCCAGCAGCCAAGGACTAGGGTACAATGAGCAGTACTTC; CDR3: CASSQGLGYNEQYF
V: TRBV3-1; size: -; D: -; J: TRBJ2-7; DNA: TGTGCCAGCAGTCAGGACCGGGGGCGCCTTTCCTACGAGCAGTACTTC; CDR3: CASSQDRGRLSYEQYF
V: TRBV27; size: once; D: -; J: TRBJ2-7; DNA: TGTGCCAGCAGTTTATTGTCCAGGAGATACGAGCAGTACTTC; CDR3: CASSLLSRRYEQYF
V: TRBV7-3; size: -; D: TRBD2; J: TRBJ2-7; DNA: TGTGCCAGCAGCTTATTTAGCGGGATCTACAATGAGCAGTACTTC; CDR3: CASSLFSGIYNEQYF
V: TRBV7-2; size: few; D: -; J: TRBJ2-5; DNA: TGTGCCAGCAGCTTACGTTTGGGGGGGCTATTCGGGACCCAGTACTTC; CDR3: CASSLRLGGLFGTQYF
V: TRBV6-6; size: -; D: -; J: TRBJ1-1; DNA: TGTGCCAGCCCAGCGACAGCCGGCACTGAAGCTTTCTTT; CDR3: CASPATAGTEAFF
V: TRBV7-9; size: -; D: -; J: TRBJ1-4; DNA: TGTGCCATCTCGACAGGCATAAATGAAAAACTGTTTTTT; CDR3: CAISTGINEKLFF
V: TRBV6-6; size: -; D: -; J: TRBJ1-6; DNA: TGTGCCAGCAGTTATGGTCCCGGCTCCTATAATTCACCCCTCCACTTT; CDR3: CASSYGPGSYNSPLHF
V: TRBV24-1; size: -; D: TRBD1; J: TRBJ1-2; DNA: TGTGCCACCAGTGATCGGGACAGGCGCTATGGCTACACCTTC; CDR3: CATSDRDRRYGYTF
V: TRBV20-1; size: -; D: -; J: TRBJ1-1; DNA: TGCAGTGCTAGACCAGGGTCGATGAACACTGAAACTTTCTTT; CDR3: CSARPGSMNTETFF
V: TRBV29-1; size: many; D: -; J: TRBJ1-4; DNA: TGCAGCGTCCTACCGGACAGTTTACCTAATGAAAAACTGTTTTTT; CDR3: CSVLPDSLPNEKLFF
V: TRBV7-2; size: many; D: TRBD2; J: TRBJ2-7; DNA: TGTGCCAGCAGTCCCGGGGGGAGCTCCTACGAGCAGTACTTC; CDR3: CASSPGGSSYEQYF
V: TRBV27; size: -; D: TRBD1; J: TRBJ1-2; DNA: TGTGCCACCGGTTCGGACAGGGGTTGGGGCAACTATGGCTACACCTTC; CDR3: CATGSDRGWGNYGYTF
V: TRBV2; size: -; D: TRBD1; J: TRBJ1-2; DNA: TGTGCCAGCAGTGCAACCCTTGGGACAGGCAAGAAATCCGGCTACACCTTC; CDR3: CASSATLGTGKKSGYTF
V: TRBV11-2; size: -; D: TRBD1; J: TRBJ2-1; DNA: TGTGCCAGCAGCTTAGGGGGACAGGGGGCCGGTGAGCAGTTCTTC; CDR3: CASSLGGQGAGEQFF
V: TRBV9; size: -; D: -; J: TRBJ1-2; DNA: TGTGCCAGCAGCGACCTACAAGCTAACTATGGCTACACCTTC; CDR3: CASSDLQANYGYTF
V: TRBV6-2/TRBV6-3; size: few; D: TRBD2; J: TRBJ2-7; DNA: TGTGCCAGCAGAGGACTAGCGGGGGGCCAATCCTACGAGCAGTACTTC; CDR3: CASRGLAGGQSYEQYF
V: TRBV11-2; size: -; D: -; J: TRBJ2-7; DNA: TGTGCCAGCAGCTTAGTGACGGACTCCTACGAGCAGTACTTC; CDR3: CASSLVTDSYEQYF
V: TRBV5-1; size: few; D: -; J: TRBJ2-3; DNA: TGCGCCGGCAGCTTGTATCACACAGATACGCAGTATTTT; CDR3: CAGSLYHTDTQYF
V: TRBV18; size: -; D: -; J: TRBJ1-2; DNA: TGTGCCAGCTCACCCCCAGAGGGAGTCTATGGCTACACCTTC; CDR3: CASSPPEGVYGYTF
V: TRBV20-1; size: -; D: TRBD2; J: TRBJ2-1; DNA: TGCAGTGCCGCTAGCGGGGGGGTACGGAATGAGCAGTTCTTC; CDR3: CSAASGGVRNEQFF
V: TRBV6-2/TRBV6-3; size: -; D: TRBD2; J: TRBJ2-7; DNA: TGTGCCAGCAGGTCAAGACTAGCGGACTACGAGCAGTACTTC; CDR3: CASRSRLADYEQYF
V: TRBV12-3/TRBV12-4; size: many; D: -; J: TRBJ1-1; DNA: TGTGCCAGCAGTTTAGCGGGGATCGGCACTGAAGCTTTCTTT; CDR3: CASSLAGIGTEAFF
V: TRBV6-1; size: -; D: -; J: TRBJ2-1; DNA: TGTGCCAGCGTATCCCTAAATGAGCAGTTCTTC; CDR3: CASVSLNEQFF
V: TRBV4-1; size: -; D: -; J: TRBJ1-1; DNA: TGCGCCAGCAGCCAAGGAACTATCGGGATAATGAACACTGAAGCTTTCTTT; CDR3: CASSQGTIGIMNTEAFF
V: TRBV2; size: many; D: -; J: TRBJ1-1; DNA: TGTGCCAGCAGTCCACCCCTTGACACTGAAGCTTTCTTT; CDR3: CASSPPLDTEAFF
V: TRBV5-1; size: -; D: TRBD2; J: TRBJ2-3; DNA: TGCGCCAGCAGTAGAACTGCGGGGGGGGTCACAGATACGCAGTATTTT; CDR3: CASSRTAGGVTDTQYF
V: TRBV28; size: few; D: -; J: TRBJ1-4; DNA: TGTGCCAGCAGTGTATTGGGGGGAGGAGGAGCTAATGAAAAACTGTTTTTT; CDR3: CASSVLGGGGANEKLFF
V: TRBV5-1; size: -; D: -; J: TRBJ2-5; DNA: TGCGCCAGCAGCTTGGCCGGGCAGCTCCAAGAGACCCAGTACTTC; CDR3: CASSLAGQLQETQYF
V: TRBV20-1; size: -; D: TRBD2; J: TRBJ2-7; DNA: TGCAGTGCTAGAGGTAGCGGGGGGGAGGTGGAGCAGTACTTC; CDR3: CSARGSGGEVEQYF
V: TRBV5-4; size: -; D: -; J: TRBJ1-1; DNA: TGTGCCAGCAGTTCTGCCGACAGGAGGAACACTGAAGCTTTCTTT; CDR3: CASSSADRRNTEAFF
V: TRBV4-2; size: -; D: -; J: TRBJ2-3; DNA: TGTGCCAGCAGCCAAGTCCTGTCATTCACAGATACGCAGTATTTT; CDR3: CASSQVLSFTDTQYF
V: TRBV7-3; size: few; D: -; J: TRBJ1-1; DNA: TGTGCCAGCAGCTCCGGGCCACCGAACACTGAAGCTTTCTTT; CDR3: CASSSGPPNTEAFF
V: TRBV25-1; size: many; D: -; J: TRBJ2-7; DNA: TGTGCCACCGGAAGTTTCTACGAGCAGTACTTC; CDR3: CATGSFYEQYF
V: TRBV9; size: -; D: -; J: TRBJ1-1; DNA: TGTGCCAGCAGGCCGGGCCAAGAGGGGACTGAAGCTTTCTTT; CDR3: CASRPGQEGTEAFF
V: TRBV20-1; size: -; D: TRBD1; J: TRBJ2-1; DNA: TGCAGTGCTAGACCCTACGAGGGGGCCTCCTACAATGAGCAGTTCTTC; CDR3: CSARPYEGASYNEQFF
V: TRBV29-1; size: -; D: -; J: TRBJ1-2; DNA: TGCAGCTTTAATAGCGGGGACCGCTACACCTTC; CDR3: CSFNSGDRYTF